The next 27 T cell receptor beta chains were all read from a single sample in a study of regulatory T cells in long-lasting Graves disease. CDR3 regions were amplified by Arm-PCR using iRepertoire HTBI primers to build TCR beta libraries. TCRdb redid the calling of the multiplex PCR reads with MiXCR, one entry per CDR3 protein. Among a few hundred thousand distinct CDR3 sequences listed, 23% were seen once. Time point of the sample: persistent/refractory GD, antithyroid drugs over 5 years with positive TRAb. The TCR library was prepared using RNA isolated from PBMCs. Sample: peripheral blood mononuclear cells (PBMCs), taken when the disease was refractory, from a patient treated with antithyroid drugs. Receptors originate from a female donor with Graves disease.

This clonotype was seen more than once but under ten times. The chain recombines TRBV7-8 with TRBJ1-2, with 7 bases that match TRBD1. J was trimmed by 8 bases and V by 0 bases; bases with no gene match: 6. The germline V gene encodes CDR1 SGHVS and CDR2 FQNEAQ. The CDR3 extends over 14 amino acids. CDR3 sequence: CASSLAQGEGGYTF. The CDR3 DNA reads as TGTGCCAGCAGCTTAGCGCAGGGGGAAGGAGGCTACACCTTC.

This clonotype has just a few counts. The chain is built from TRBV29-1 and TRBJ1-1; the D gene is possibly TRBD1 (5 bases). This CDR3 has 13 residues. The germline V and J ends were trimmed by 8 bases and 3 bases, with 16 bases remaining between them. Germline V gene data show CDR1 as SQVTM and CDR2 as ANQGSEA. The CDR3 bases are TGCAGCTGCGGGGGGAGTTGGGACACTGAAGCTTTCTTT. Protein sequence: CSCGGSWDTEAFF.

This clonotype came up many times. The rearrangement uses TRBV19 and TRBJ1-2; a weak D match, TRBD1 (5 bases). The CDR3 runs to 14 residues. Trimming shortened V by 5 bases and J by 2 bases, and 12 bases separated the two germline ends. Germline CDR1 LNHDA, CDR2 SQIVND (reference sequence). CDR3 in DNA: TGTGCCAGTAGTCCGACAGTCACCAACTATGGCTACACCTTC. It yields the protein CASSPTVTNYGYTF.

V gene TRBV9 combines with J gene TRBJ2-2; D ambiguous. The CDR3 is 15 residues long. The ends were cut back, 4 bases at V and 1 base at J, with 11 bases in the middle. Per germline, CDR1 SGDLS and CDR2 YYNGEE. DNA for the CDR3: TGTGCCAGCAGCCAACCGCCAGGGAACACCGGGGAGCTGTTTTTT. It encodes CASSQPPGNTGELFF. Looking up the rest from reference TRBV9 and TRBJ2-2 gives the full variable domain: DSGVTQTPKHLITATGQRVTLRCSPRSGDLSVYWYQQSLDQGLQFLIQYYNGEERAKGNILERFSAQQFPDLHSELNLSSLELGDSALYFCASSQPPGNTGELFFGEGSRLTVL.

J is TRBJ1-2 and V is TRBV12-3 or TRBV12-4; 9 nucleotides match TRBD1. Losses at the gene ends were 7 bases for V and 2 bases for J; bases not matched to a gene: 8. The CDR3 consists of 15 residues. The CDR3 loop reads CASTQTGGANYGYTF. DNA for the CDR3: TGTGCCAGCACCCAGACAGGGGGGGCGAACTATGGCTACACCTTC.

The chain is built from TRBV29-1 and TRBJ1-1; 7 bases match TRBD1. The CDR3 spans 13 residues. The junction had 6 bases not matched to a gene; V was cut back by 5 bases and J by 3 bases. The germline gives CDR1 SQVTM, CDR2 ANQGSEA. Here the CDR3 DNA reads TGCAGCGTTCATAACAGGGGCGACACTGAAGCTTTCTTT. Translated: CSVHNRGDTEAFF.

V usage is TRBV20-1 and J usage is TRBJ2-7; tentative D call: TRBD2 (6 bases). The germline gives CDR1 DFQATT, CDR2 SNEGSKA (reference sequence). Trimming took off 5 bases at V and 2 bases at J, with 10 bases between the two ends. The CDR3 is 12 amino acids. CDR3 DNA: TGCAGTGCTCGTTTAGCGGCCTACGAGCAGTACTTC. Encoded protein: CSARLAAYEQYF.

This clonotype has a handful of counts. This chain joins TRBV9 and TRBJ2-5, with D perhaps TRBD1 or TRBD2 (5 bases each). CDR1 is SGDLS and CDR2 is YYNGEE in the germline V gene. This CDR3 is 15 amino acids long. The V gene lost 3 bases and the J gene lost 4 bases, with 16 bases spanning the gap. CDR3 sequence reads: CASSGTSPGAETQYF. The CDR3 DNA sequence: TGTGCCAGCAGCGGAACTAGTCCTGGGGCAGAGACCCAGTACTTC.

This clonotype appeared a single time. The chain combines TRBV19 with TRBJ1-1, with a possible D match to TRBD1 (6 bases). V shed 3 bases and J shed 1 base, with 12 bases lying between them. CDR3 length: 15 amino acids. CDR1 and CDR2 (germline): LNHDA, SQIVND (reference sequence). The chain's CDR3 is CASSIMGGPNTEAFF. The DNA for the CDR3 is TGTGCCAGTAGTATTATGGGGGGGCCGAACACTGAAGCTTTCTTT.

This clonotype was observed many times. The chain has TRBV28 and TRBJ1-1, with a weak D call TRBD1 (6 bases). Trimming removed 8 bases from V and 8 bases from J, with 18 bases in between. Germline lookup yields CDR1 MDHEN and CDR2 SYDVKM. The CDR3 is made up of 13 amino acids. CDR3 in amino acids: CASEDPGVPEAFF. CDR3 bases: TGTGCCAGCGAGGATCCAGGGGTACCCGAAGCTTTCTTT.

The chain couples TRBV27 to TRBJ2-7; 8 nucleotides line up with TRBD1. The V gene's germline CDR1 is MNHEY and CDR2 SMNVEV (reference sequence). Unmatched junction bases numbered 5, after V lost 5 bases and J lost 2 bases. The CDR3 consists of 14 residues. CDR3 nucleotide sequence: TGTGCCAGCAGTCCGGGACAGGTGGCCTACGAGCAGTACTTC. Residues: CASSPGQVAYEQYF.

As regards this clonotype: The junction does not match germline at one end; this may be a read error. The chain combines TRBV5-1 with TRBJ1-1; no clear D. The CDR3 has 11 residues. The V gene's germline CDR1 is SGHRS and CDR2 YFSETQ. In DNA form, the CDR3 reads TGCGCCAGCAGACAGAACACTGAAGCTTCCTTT. Its translation is CASRQNTEASF.

This chain uses TRBV3-1 with TRBJ2-7; weak D call: TRBD2 (6 bases). Per germline, CDR1 LGHDT and CDR2 YNNKEL (reference sequence). This CDR3 is 14 amino acids long. The germline V and J ends were trimmed by 8 bases and 6 bases, with 20 bases remaining between them. The CDR3 nucleotides read TGTGCCAGCTCCCACCGGTCCGGAGCGGGCGAGCAGTACTTC. Protein: CASSHRSGAGEQYF.

The J gene is TRBJ2-1, the V gene TRBV19; D possibly corresponds to TRBD1 (6 bases). Trimming shortened V by 1 base and J by 8 bases, and 12 bases separated the two germline ends. Germline CDR1 LNHDA, CDR2 SQIVND (reference sequence). The CDR3 covers 14 residues. The CDR3 is CASSIGGAGDEQFF. CDR3 sequence (DNA): TGTGCCAGTAGTATAGGAGGGGCAGGGGATGAGCAGTTCTTC.

Many counts were recorded for this clonotype. This chain joins TRBV29-1 and TRBJ2-7, with TRBD1 as a possible D gene (5 bases). This CDR3 has 15 amino acids. Trimming cost V 6 bases and J 2 bases, with 20 bases left between them. Germline V gives CDR1 SQVTM, CDR2 ANQGSEA. CDR3 sequence (DNA): TGCAGCGTGCTCAATATCGGACATCGAGCCTACGAGCAGTACTTC. Protein: CSVLNIGHRAYEQYF.

The rearrangement joins TRBV2 to TRBJ2-7; 13 bases align to TRBD2. V lost 6 bases and J lost 6; bases outside the gene matches: 11. The CDR3 consists of 16 residues. CDR1 is SNHLY, CDR2 FYNNEI, per germline. The CDR3 sequence is CASSQVGLAGIGEQYF. The CDR3 region has the DNA TGTGCCAGCAGCCAAGTGGGACTAGCGGGGATTGGCGAGCAGTACTTC.

This clonotype showed up just once. The chain carries TRBV5-1 and TRBJ2-3; 11 bases line up with TRBD2. Germline V gene lookup returns CDR1 SGHRS and CDR2 YFSETQ. The CDR3 length is 16 residues. The V and J ends lost 0 bases and 6 bases, in that order; junction bases with no gene match: 6. Here the CDR3 DNA reads TGCGCCAGCAGCTTGGAGCGACTAGCGGGAATCGATACGCAGTATTTT. Encoded protein: CASSLERLAGIDTQYF.

The chain joins TRBV7-9 to TRBJ1-1; D unresolved. This CDR3 contains 15 residues. V lost 5 bases, J lost 1 base, and 14 bases lay in between. Germline CDR1 is SEHNR and CDR2 is FQNEAQ (reference sequence). The DNA of the CDR3 is TGTGCCAGCAGCCCGCCCCCATCCCAGAACACTGAAGCTTTCTTT. Protein product: CASSPPPSQNTEAFF.

There are a few counts of this clonotype. V usage is TRBV9 and J usage is TRBJ1-1; D perhaps matches TRBD1 (5 bases). Per the germline V gene, CDR1 is SGDLS and CDR2 is YYNGEE. Trimming removed 3 bases from V and 5 bases from J, with 17 bases in between. The CDR3 consists of 15 residues. The CDR3 nucleotides read TGTGCCAGCAGCGCCCTTGGGGGGGGAGGGACTGAAGCTTTCTTT. It codes for CASSALGGGGTEAFF.

This clonotype was recorded at least ten times. The chain links TRBV20-1 to TRBJ2-7, with 9 bases fitting TRBD1. J was trimmed by 0 bases and V by 2 bases; bases with no gene match: 11. The CDR3 consists of 17 residues. Germline loops: CDR1 DFQATT, CDR2 SNEGSKA (reference sequence). This chain's CDR3 is CSARSDRGGLSSYEQYF. CDR3 coding DNA: TGCAGTGCTAGATCGGACAGGGGAGGCCTAAGCTCCTACGAGCAGTACTTC.

This clonotype has just a few counts. The chain carries TRBV3-1 and TRBJ1-2; D is unresolved. The V gene lost 0 bases and the J gene lost 4 bases, with 6 bases spanning the gap. Germline V gene lookup returns CDR1 LGHDT and CDR2 YNNKEL (reference sequence). CDR3 size: 13 residues. The CDR3 DNA reads as TGTGCCAGCAGCCAAGAGGGTAGCTATGGCTACACCTTC. It yields the protein CASSQEGSYGYTF.

This clonotype was detected only a few times. The chain couples TRBV11-2 to TRBJ1-4; D possibly corresponds to TRBD1 (5 bases). The length of the CDR3 is 12 residues. Germline values: CDR1 SGHAT, CDR2 FQNNGV. Trimming removed 4 bases from V and 8 bases from J, with 8 bases in between. The CDR3 here is CASSSSGEKLFF. CDR3 coding DNA: TGTGCCAGCAGCTCTTCAGGGGAAAAACTGTTTTTT.

This clonotype was detected only a few times. The chain has TRBV6-1 and TRBJ1-5; TRBD1 agrees at 8 bases. V shed 4 bases and J 2 bases; nucleotides not matched to a gene: 4. Germline V gene sequence: CDR1 MNHNS, CDR2 SASEGT. The CDR3 sequence is 15 residues long. The DNA for the CDR3 is TGTGCCAGCAGTGTTCAGACAGGGGGCAATCAGCCCCAGCATTTT. It codes for CASSVQTGGNQPQHF.

The V call is TRBV29-1, the J call TRBJ1-2; D ambiguous. The CDR3 sequence is 14 residues long. Looked up from germline, CDR1 is SQVTM and CDR2 is ANQGSEA. V was trimmed by 5 bases and J by 8 bases, leaving 21 bases between them. The CDR3, as DNA: TGCAGCGTTTTTAACCTTGGCGATCAGTGGGGCTACACCTTC. It translates to CSVFNLGDQWGYTF.

The chain joins TRBV7-9 to TRBJ1-2; TRBD1 matches at 9 bases. The V and J ends lost 6 bases and 0 bases, in that order; junction bases with no gene match: 11. The CDR3 has 17 residues. Germline V CDR1 and CDR2: SEHNR, FQNEAQ (reference sequence). The CDR3 DNA follows: TGTGCCAGCAGTTCCCCCCCGGACAGGGGTCCTAACTATGGCTACACCTTC. Protein: CASSSPPDRGPNYGYTF.

This clonotype came up many times. The chain joins TRBV6-2 or TRBV6-3 to TRBJ2-2; 9 bases match TRBD1. Unmatched junction bases numbered 8, after V lost 7 bases and J lost 5 bases. This CDR3 contains 15 residues. Germline-derived CDR1 and CDR2 are MNHEY and SVGEGT. CDR3 amino acids: CASTQTGGATGELFF. The CDR3, as DNA: TGTGCCAGCACACAGACAGGGGGAGCGACCGGGGAGCTGTTTTTT.

This clonotype has a single count. The rearrangement links TRBV6-1 to TRBJ1-1, with a weak D call TRBD1 (5 bases). V was shortened by 7 bases and J by 0 bases, with 15 bases between the two germline ends. This CDR3 has 15 amino acids. Germline CDR1 and CDR2: MNHNS and SASEGT. Here the CDR3 reads CASTRSTVMNTEAFF. The CDR3 bases are TGTGCCAGCACCCGATCGACAGTGATGAACACTGAAGCTTTCTTT.